This TCR beta chain was recorded in a study of a mutant IDH1 vaccine in newly diagnosed glioma. Whole-study context: Of the patients given treatment, roughly 60% were male and roughly 38% were female, and a mean age of around 41 years was recorded.

This sample's time point: week 47, end of study. Vaccination used 300 ug of mutant IDH1 20-mer peptide per dose, with topical imiquimod. TCRdb's copy holds only in-frame clones and misses some; the assay was immunoSEQ multiplex PCR. The table includes 75,000 to 95,000 clones, roughly nine tenths detected once. V was clipped by 2 bases and J by 1 base, with 8 bases between them. Germline CDR1 is SNHLY and CDR2 is FYNNEI. The CDR3 loop spans 14 amino acids. This clone was found a few times. Its specificity is unknown. This chain connects TRBV2 to TRBJ1-1, with a tentative D call TRBD1 (5 bases). Source: PBMCs, taken from a glioma patient whose treatment included an IDH1 peptide vaccine. This sequence was found in a woman aged 50 to 60 with glioma. CDR3 amino acids: CASSELGQNTEAFF. The CDR3 nucleotides are TGTGCCAGCAGTGAATTGGGGCAGAACACTGAAGCTTTCTTT. The full variable domain, rest sourced from reference TRBV2 and TRBJ1-1, is EPEVTQTPSHQVTQMGQEVILRCVPISNHLYFYWYRQILGQKVEFLVSFYNNEISEKSEIFDDQFSVERPDGSNFTLKIRSTKLEDSAMYFCASSELGQNTEAFFGQGTRLTVV.